There are many counts of the clone carrying this T cell receptor beta chain. The sample comes from a study of T-cell memory formation after mild COVID-19. TCRdb processed the 5' RACE reads anew with MiXCR; each CDR3 protein has one entry. The table includes about 500,000 distinct CDR3 sequences, 20% detected once. In germline, CDR1 is SGDLS, CDR2 YYNGEE. Trimming at V came to 4 bases and at J to 4 bases, leaving 13 bases not matched to a gene. The CDR3 runs 16 residues. The material sequenced was PBMCs or a T cell subset sorted from them (not recorded which). The sequence was obtained from an adult woman who had mild COVID-19 (a few samples of this study predate the infection). Cell type and time point are not known. The rearrangement joins TRBV9 to TRBJ2-5; 7 bases are a match to TRBD2. As DNA, the CDR3 is TGTGCCAGCAGCCACGGGGGGAGGGGAAGAGGAGAGACCCAGTACTTC. Its translation: CASSHGGRGRGETQYF.